This T cell receptor (beta chain) came from a study of T cells in Graves' hyperthyroidism and ophthalmopathy. Researchers took RNA transcripts and amplified the TCR beta CDR3 regions from them. The TCR CDR3 first-round RT-PCR relied on the HTBI primer set. Via MiXCR, TCRdb re-called the multiplex PCR reads, giving one row per CDR3 protein. The repertoire holds hundreds of thousands of distinct CDR3 sequences, with less than 15% as singletons. Clinical symptoms, serum thyroxine and TRAb, thyroid ultrasound and orbital computed tomography together formed the diagnostic basis. This clonotype has ten or more counts. CDR3 size: 16 residues. From germline, CDR1 is MNHNY and CDR2 SVGAGI (reference sequence). The V gene lost 2 bases and the J gene lost 5 bases, with 19 bases spanning the gap.

Sequences were obtained from blood. The TCR was taken from a woman between 18 and 29 years old with Graves' hyperthyroidism. The chain uses TRBV6-6 and TRBJ2-7; D is undetermined. CDR3 residues: CASSYRLQTRGDEQYF. The CDR3 DNA sequence: TGTGCCAGCAGTTACCGACTCCAGACAAGAGGAGACGAGCAGTACTTC.